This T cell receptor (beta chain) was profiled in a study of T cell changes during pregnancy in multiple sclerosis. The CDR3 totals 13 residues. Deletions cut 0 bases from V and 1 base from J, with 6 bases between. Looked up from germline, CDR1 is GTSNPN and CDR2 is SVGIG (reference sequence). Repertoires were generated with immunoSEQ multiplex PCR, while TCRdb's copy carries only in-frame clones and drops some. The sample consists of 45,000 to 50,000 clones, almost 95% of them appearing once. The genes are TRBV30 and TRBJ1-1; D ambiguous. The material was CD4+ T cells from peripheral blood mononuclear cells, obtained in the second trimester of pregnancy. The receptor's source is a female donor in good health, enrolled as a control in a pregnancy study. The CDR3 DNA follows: TGTGCCTGGAGTGTCACTCCGAACACTGAAGCTTTCTTT. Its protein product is CAWSVTPNTEAFF.